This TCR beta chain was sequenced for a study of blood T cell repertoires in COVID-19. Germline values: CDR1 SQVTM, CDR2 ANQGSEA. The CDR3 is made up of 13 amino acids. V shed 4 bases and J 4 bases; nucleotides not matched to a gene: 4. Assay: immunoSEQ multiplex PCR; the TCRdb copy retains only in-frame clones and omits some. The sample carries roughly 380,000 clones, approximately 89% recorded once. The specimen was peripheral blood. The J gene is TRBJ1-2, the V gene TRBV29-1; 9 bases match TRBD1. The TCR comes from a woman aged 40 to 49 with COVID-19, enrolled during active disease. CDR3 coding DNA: TGCAGCGTTGGAGGACAGGGGACCTATGGCTACACCTTC. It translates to CSVGGQGTYGYTF.